These T cell receptor beta chains were read from a single sample in a study of persistence of HIV-infected CD4 T cells. Their antigen targets remain unknown. Using immunoSEQ multiplex PCR, the repertoire was profiled, and TCRdb retains in-frame clones only, with some absent. Seen here are about 7,500 clones, approximately 60% observed once, and the top ten hold under 20%. Sequencing was performed on CD4+ T cells sorted from PBMCs after roughly 18-hour stimulation, taken from a patient who received antiretroviral therapy. The source is an adult man with HIV who was CMV-seropositive. Each CDR3 is given with its conserved first and last residue. Fields, in order: clone size, D gene, J gene, V gene, CDR3 protein, CDR3 DNA. The D gene is left open where the match is weak. Some rows have no size entry. The others give once, few or many, or a class for an expanded clone.

clone size: once
D gene: .
J gene: TRBJ1-5
V gene: TRBV3-1/TRBV3-2
CDR3 protein: CASSQDRAQPQHF
CDR3 DNA: TGTGCCAGCAGCCAAGATAGAGCCCAGCCCCAGCATTTT

clone size: .
D gene: .
J gene: TRBJ2-2
V gene: TRBV7-9
CDR3 protein: CASSLGTASTGELFF
CDR3 DNA: TGTGCCAGCAGCTTAGGAACAGCGAGCACCGGGGAGCTGTTTTTT

clone size: .
D gene: .
J gene: TRBJ2-1
V gene: TRBV19
CDR3 protein: CASSNSRRLAYNEQFF
CDR3 DNA: TGTGCCAGTAGCAATTCACGAAGACTAGCCTACAATGAGCAGTTCTTC

clone size: few
D gene: .
J gene: TRBJ1-1
V gene: TRBV7-9
CDR3 protein: CASSLNTEAFF
CDR3 DNA: TGTGCCAGCAGCTTGAACACTGAAGCTTTCTTT

clone size: .
D gene: TRBD1
J gene: TRBJ1-1
V gene: TRBV30
CDR3 protein: CAWSAQGEAFF
CDR3 DNA: TGTGCCTGGAGTGCACAGGGGGAAGCTTTCTTT

clone size: .
D gene: .
J gene: TRBJ1-1
V gene: TRBV18
CDR3 protein: CASSPLGDTEAFF
CDR3 DNA: TGTGCCAGCTCACCATTGGGAGACACTGAAGCTTTCTTT

clone size: .
D gene: TRBD2
J gene: TRBJ2-3
V gene: TRBV5-3
CDR3 protein: CARSYPSSGRASSTDTQYF
CDR3 DNA: TGTGCCAGAAGCTATCCTTCTAGCGGGAGGGCCTCTAGCACAGATACGCAGTATTTT

clone size: .
D gene: TRBD2
J gene: TRBJ2-2
V gene: TRBV10-3
CDR3 protein: CAITAGRGAGTGELFF
CDR3 DNA: TGTGCCATCACCGCTGGGCGGGGGGCGGGCACCGGGGAGCTGTTTTTT

clone size: .
D gene: .
J gene: TRBJ1-2
V gene: TRBV6-2/TRBV6-3
CDR3 protein: CASSYRQDYGYTF
CDR3 DNA: TGTGCCAGCAGTTACAGACAGGACTATGGCTACACCTTC

clone size: .
D gene: .
J gene: TRBJ1-1
V gene: TRBV28
CDR3 protein: CASSPWKNTEAFF
CDR3 DNA: TGTGCCAGCAGTCCCTGGAAGAACACTGAAGCTTTCTTT

clone size: .
D gene: TRBD2
J gene: TRBJ2-3
V gene: TRBV10-3
CDR3 protein: CAISASGSDTDTQYF
CDR3 DNA: TGTGCCATCAGTGCTAGCGGGAGCGACACAGATACGCAGTATTTT

clone size: .
D gene: .
J gene: TRBJ1-6
V gene: TRBV30
CDR3 protein: CAWRGELHSPLHF
CDR3 DNA: TGTGCCTGGAGAGGGGAGTTACATTCACCCCTCCACTTT

clone size: .
D gene: .
J gene: TRBJ2-5
V gene: TRBV10-3
CDR3 protein: CAISAWGETQYF
CDR3 DNA: TGTGCCATCAGTGCTTGGGGAGAGACCCAGTACTTC

clone size: .
D gene: .
J gene: TRBJ1-1
V gene: TRBV12-3/TRBV12-4
CDR3 protein: CASSFGHTEAFF
CDR3 DNA: TGTGCCAGCAGTTTTGGCCACACTGAAGCTTTCTTT

clone size: medium-sized
D gene: TRBD1
J gene: TRBJ1-4
V gene: TRBV4-2
CDR3 protein: CASSQVASGGGTGSEKLFF
CDR3 DNA: TGTGCCAGCAGCCAAGTTGCATCCGGGGGTGGGACAGGGAGTGAAAAACTGTTTTTT

clone size: .
D gene: .
J gene: TRBJ2-7
V gene: TRBV10-1
CDR3 protein: CASSPSAQGLVYEHREQYF
CDR3 DNA: TGCGCCAGCAGTCCCTCAGCGCAGGGTTTAGTATACGAGCATCGCGAGCAGTACTTC

clone size: .
D gene: .
J gene: TRBJ1-2
V gene: TRBV18
CDR3 protein: CASSPGANQYGYTF
CDR3 DNA: TGTGCCAGCTCCCCAGGGGCAAACCAGTATGGCTACACCTTC

clone size: few
D gene: TRBD1
J gene: TRBJ1-5
V gene: TRBV18
CDR3 protein: CASSPDRGKQPQHF
CDR3 DNA: TGTGCCAGCTCACCAGACAGGGGTAAACAGCCCCAGCATTTT

clone size: .
D gene: .
J gene: TRBJ2-7
V gene: TRBV7-9
CDR3 protein: CASSLEQGPYEQYF
CDR3 DNA: TGTGCCAGCAGCTTAGAACAAGGCCCCTACGAGCAGTACTTC

clone size: .
D gene: .
J gene: TRBJ2-5
V gene: TRBV9
CDR3 protein: CASSLSRGETQYF
CDR3 DNA: TGTGCCAGCAGCCTTAGTAGGGGGGAGACCCAGTACTTC

clone size: few
D gene: .
J gene: TRBJ1-5
V gene: TRBV6-6
CDR3 protein: CASSYSNLLNQPQHF
CDR3 DNA: TGTGCCAGCAGTTACTCGAACCTCCTCAATCAGCCCCAGCATTTT

clone size: .
D gene: .
J gene: TRBJ1-6
V gene: TRBV19
CDR3 protein: CASRNGREYSPLHF
CDR3 DNA: TGTGCCAGTAGAAACGGCAGGGAATACTCACCCCTCCACTTT

clone size: .
D gene: TRBD2
J gene: TRBJ2-3
V gene: TRBV6-9
CDR3 protein: CAIPKSSGGGDGTDTQYF
CDR3 DNA: TGTGCCATTCCAAAGTCCAGCGGGGGGGGAGATGGCACAGATACGCAGTATTTT

clone size: .
D gene: .
J gene: TRBJ1-2
V gene: TRBV5-1
CDR3 protein: CASSSDTGYGYTF
CDR3 DNA: TGCGCCAGCAGCTCAGACACCGGTTATGGCTACACCTTC

clone size: .
D gene: TRBD1
J gene: TRBJ1-5
V gene: TRBV6-5
CDR3 protein: CASSWSTGTQPQHF
CDR3 DNA: TGTGCCAGCAGTTGGTCGACAGGGACACAGCCCCAGCATTTT

clone size: once
D gene: .
J gene: TRBJ2-1
V gene: TRBV10-3
CDR3 protein: CAISETGSYNEQFF
CDR3 DNA: TGTGCCATCAGTGAGACAGGCTCCTACAATGAGCAGTTCTTC

clone size: .
D gene: TRBD1
J gene: TRBJ1-3
V gene: TRBV7-2
CDR3 protein: CASSAGTGAQHTIYF
CDR3 DNA: TGTGCCAGCAGCGCCGGGACAGGGGCTCAACACACCATATATTTT

clone size: .
D gene: .
J gene: TRBJ2-2
V gene: TRBV5-6
CDR3 protein: CASSLLVALNTGELFF
CDR3 DNA: TGTGCCAGCAGCTTGTTGGTTGCGCTGAACACCGGGGAGCTGTTTTTT

clone size: .
D gene: TRBD1
J gene: TRBJ1-4
V gene: TRBV9
CDR3 protein: CASSVDGTVETNEKLFF
CDR3 DNA: TGTGCCAGCAGCGTAGATGGGACAGTCGAAACTAATGAAAAACTGTTTTTT

clone size: .
D gene: TRBD1
J gene: TRBJ2-2
V gene: TRBV19
CDR3 protein: CASSRQGQNTGELFF
CDR3 DNA: TGTGCCAGTAGTCGACAGGGCCAGAACACCGGGGAGCTGTTTTTT

clone size: .
D gene: .
J gene: TRBJ2-7
V gene: TRBV24-1
CDR3 protein: CATSDLWGADHEQYF
CDR3 DNA: TGTGCCACCAGTGATTTGTGGGGGGCGGACCACGAGCAGTACTTC

clone size: few
D gene: TRBD1
J gene: TRBJ1-1
V gene: TRBV29-1
CDR3 protein: CSGGQGWTEAFF
CDR3 DNA: TGCAGCGGCGGACAGGGATGGACTGAAGCTTTCTTT

clone size: .
D gene: .
J gene: TRBJ2-7
V gene: TRBV7-6
CDR3 protein: CASSLAGGGYEQYF
CDR3 DNA: TGTGCCAGCAGCTTAGCGGGAGGTGGCTACGAGCAGTACTTC

clone size: .
D gene: .
J gene: TRBJ2-7
V gene: TRBV14
CDR3 protein: CASSQLGGGAYEQYF
CDR3 DNA: TGTGCCAGCAGCCAGCTGGGAGGGGGCGCCTACGAGCAGTACTTC

clone size: .
D gene: TRBD1
J gene: TRBJ1-4
V gene: TRBV19
CDR3 protein: CASSPPDRGRDWRTNEKLFF
CDR3 DNA: TGTGCCAGTAGTCCGCCCGACAGGGGGCGCGATTGGAGGACTAATGAAAAACTGTTTTTT

clone size: .
D gene: TRBD1
J gene: TRBJ2-1
V gene: TRBV19
CDR3 protein: CASSFRQGEYNEQFF
CDR3 DNA: TGTGCCAGTAGTTTTCGGCAGGGGGAATACAATGAGCAGTTCTTC

clone size: .
D gene: .
J gene: TRBJ2-3
V gene: TRBV11-2
CDR3 protein: CASSWRADTQYF
CDR3 DNA: TGTGCCAGCAGCTGGAGGGCAGATACGCAGTATTTT

clone size: .
D gene: .
J gene: TRBJ1-6
V gene: TRBV5-8
CDR3 protein: CASSLATASSYNSPLHF
CDR3 DNA: TGTGCCAGCAGCTTGGCCACAGCTAGCTCCTATAATTCACCCCTCCACTTT

clone size: .
D gene: .
J gene: TRBJ2-3
V gene: TRBV5-1
CDR3 protein: CASSGQGLYTDTQYF
CDR3 DNA: TGCGCCAGCAGCGGCCAGGGACTCTACACAGATACGCAGTATTTT

clone size: few
D gene: .
J gene: TRBJ2-7
V gene: TRBV29-1
CDR3 protein: CSGLTHTSGEQYF
CDR3 DNA: TGCAGCGGGCTGACTCACACCTCGGGGGAGCAGTACTTC

clone size: few
D gene: .
J gene: TRBJ1-2
V gene: TRBV12-3/TRBV12-4
CDR3 protein: CASSFTGGYGYTF
CDR3 DNA: TGTGCCAGCAGTTTTACAGGAGGGTATGGCTACACCTTC

clone size: few
D gene: .
J gene: TRBJ1-1
V gene: TRBV3-1/TRBV3-2
CDR3 protein: CASSRQGTLTEAFF
CDR3 DNA: TGTGCCAGCAGCCGGCAAGGTACGTTGACTGAAGCTTTCTTT

clone size: .
D gene: .
J gene: TRBJ1-2
V gene: TRBV2
CDR3 protein: CASSESTGAGGYTF
CDR3 DNA: TGTGCCAGCAGTGAATCTACAGGCGCCGGGGGCTACACCTTC

clone size: few
D gene: .
J gene: TRBJ1-6
V gene: TRBV7-2
CDR3 protein: CASSLEGGRGSHSPLHF
CDR3 DNA: TGTGCCAGCAGCTTAGAGGGGGGGAGGGGAAGTCATTCACCCCTCCACTTT

clone size: .
D gene: .
J gene: TRBJ1-2
V gene: TRBV19
CDR3 protein: CASSIDHSVGGGNGYTF
CDR3 DNA: TGTGCCAGTAGTATAGACCACTCCGTTGGAGGAGGGAATGGCTACACCTTC

clone size: few
D gene: .
J gene: TRBJ1-5
V gene: TRBV5-1
CDR3 protein: CASSLDPGVGSNQPQHF
CDR3 DNA: TGCGCCAGCAGCTTGGACCCAGGGGTGGGGAGCAATCAGCCCCAGCATTTT

clone size: .
D gene: TRBD1
J gene: TRBJ1-2
V gene: TRBV19
CDR3 protein: CASTRTGEDGYTF
CDR3 DNA: TGTGCCAGTACTCGGACAGGGGAAGATGGCTACACCTTC

clone size: .
D gene: .
J gene: TRBJ2-5
V gene: TRBV14
CDR3 protein: CASSYQETQYF
CDR3 DNA: TGTGCCAGCAGCTACCAAGAGACCCAGTACTTC

clone size: .
D gene: .
J gene: TRBJ2-7
V gene: TRBV20-1
CDR3 protein: CSARMSREQYF
CDR3 DNA: TGCAGTGCTAGAATGTCCCGCGAGCAGTACTTC

clone size: .
D gene: .
J gene: TRBJ1-6
V gene: TRBV19
CDR3 protein: CASSIGTGRPPLHF
CDR3 DNA: TGTGCCAGTAGTATAGGGACCGGACGGCCACCCCTCCACTTT

clone size: .
D gene: .
J gene: TRBJ2-1
V gene: TRBV30
CDR3 protein: CAWSVRRGDEQFF
CDR3 DNA: TGTGCCTGGAGTGTACGCCGTGGGGATGAGCAGTTCTTC

clone size: .
D gene: .
J gene: TRBJ1-1
V gene: TRBV6-5
CDR3 protein: CASSFTRQIEAFF
CDR3 DNA: TGTGCCAGCAGTTTCACAAGACAGATTGAAGCTTTCTTT

clone size: .
D gene: TRBD1
J gene: TRBJ2-2
V gene: TRBV18
CDR3 protein: CASRWDRGTGELFF
CDR3 DNA: TGTGCCAGCCGCTGGGACAGGGGCACCGGGGAGCTGTTTTTT

clone size: .
D gene: .
J gene: TRBJ1-6
V gene: TRBV24-1
CDR3 protein: CATSDAPPGCYNSPLHF
CDR3 DNA: TGTGCCACCAGTGATGCCCCCCCAGGGTGCTATAATTCACCCCTCCACTTT